Each of the 13 T cell receptor beta chains below was sequenced from the same sample in a study of regulatory T cells in long-lasting Graves disease. The TCR beta library used iRepertoire HTBI primers with Arm-PCR amplification of CDR3. TCRdb independently ran MiXCR on the multiplex PCR reads; one entry per CDR3 protein. This table holds approximately 400,000 distinct CDR3 sequences, about 15% found once. Time point indicated: newly diagnosed GD, antithyroid drugs for less than 3 months. The TCR library was prepared using RNA isolated from PBMCs. These data were also reused for a study on T cells in Graves' hyperthyroidism and ophthalmopathy.

Sequenced here: peripheral blood mononuclear cells (PBMCs), sampled at new diagnosis, from a patient treated with antithyroid drugs. Receptors were obtained from a woman aged 25-40 years with Graves disease.

This clonotype appeared many times. The V gene is TRBV12-3 or TRBV12-4, the J gene TRBJ2-1; 8 positions agree with TRBD2. There are 15 residues in the CDR3. The ends lost 6 bases at V and 3 bases at J; junction bases unmatched: 7. The CDR3 here is CASRTTSGSYNEQFF. CDR3 nucleotide sequence: TGTGCCAGCAGGACAACTAGCGGTAGCTACAATGAGCAGTTCTTC.

This clonotype was seen many times. This chain links TRBV29-1 with TRBJ2-6; 7 nucleotides match TRBD1. V shed 6 bases, J shed 0 bases, and the junction held 5 bases outside the gene matches. Looked up from germline, CDR1 is SQVTM and CDR2 is ANQGSEA. The CDR3 is 15 residues long. In DNA, the CDR3 is TGCAGCGTGGGGGACAGCAGCTCTGGGGCCAACGTCCTGACTTTC. Its protein product is CSVGDSSSGANVLTF.

This clonotype was counted a few times. The J gene is TRBJ2-4, the V gene TRBV5-1, with 7 bases fitting TRBD2. The CDR3 runs 17 residues. The V gene end was trimmed by 4 bases and the J gene end by 0 bases; junction bases not matched to a gene: 10. Germline assignment: CDR1 SGHRS and CDR2 YFSETQ. The CDR3 DNA reads TGCGCCAGCAGCCCGATGGGAGGGTCACTAGCCAAAAACATTCAGTACTTC. It codes for CASSPMGGSLAKNIQYF.

This clonotype was recorded at least ten times. This chain uses TRBV20-1 with TRBJ1-1, with D tentatively TRBD1 (5 bases). Germline lookup yields CDR1 DFQATT and CDR2 SNEGSKA (reference sequence). Between the trimmed V and J ends, which lost 0 bases and 3 bases, there was a span of 8 bases. The CDR3 contains 13 residues. Written as DNA, the CDR3 is TGCAGTGCTAGAGACCAGGGCGACACTGAAGCTTTCTTT. As protein: CSARDQGDTEAFF.

This clonotype was seen at least ten times. The chain links TRBV20-1 to TRBJ2-7, with 7 bases lining up with TRBD2. Germline lookup yields CDR1 DFQATT and CDR2 SNEGSKA (reference sequence). Trimming took 5 bases from V and 4 from J; bases not matched to a gene: 11. This CDR3 has 14 residues. DNA of the CDR3: TGCAGTGCTCACGGGCCTTTGGGGGGGTACGAGCAGTACTTC. Translating it yields CSAHGPLGGYEQYF.

Comments on this clonotype: A read error may produce the germline difference seen at one junction end. The rearrangement joins TRBV5-6 to TRBJ1-4, with 7 bases that match TRBD1. This CDR3 contains 14 residues. Germline CDR1 SGHDT, CDR2 YYEEEE. CDR3 residues: CASSLQGSNEELFF. The DNA of the CDR3 is TGTGCCAGCAGCTTACAGGGGAGTAATGAAGAACTGTTTTTT.

This clonotype was detected ten times or more. V and J are TRBV5-1 and TRBJ1-2, with a tentative D call TRBD1 (6 bases). Germline-derived CDR1 and CDR2 are SGHRS and YFSETQ. V gave up 0 bases and J gave up 2 bases, with 11 bases separating them. This CDR3 spans 15 amino acids. The CDR3 DNA is TGCGCCAGCAGCTTGGCCTTGACAGGAAACTATGGCTACACCTTC. Encoded protein: CASSLALTGNYGYTF. Supplemented by reference TRBV5-1 and TRBJ1-2, the full variable domain reads KAGVTQTPRYLIKTRGQQVTLSCSPISGHRSVSWYQQTPGQGLQFLFEYFSETQRNKGNFPGRFSGRQFSNSRSEMNVSTLELGDSALYLCASSLALTGNYGYTFGSGTRLTVV.

This clonotype showed up many times. The CDR3 reads CASSRVSTNYGYTF. In nucleotides, the CDR3 is TGTGCCAGCAGCCGAGTTTCAACAAACTATGGCTACACCTTC. The chain carries TRBV11-2 and TRBJ1-2; D ambiguous. The germline V and J ends were trimmed by 5 bases and 2 bases, with 12 bases remaining between them. The CDR3 is 14 amino acids. Germline V gives CDR1 SGHAT, CDR2 FQNNGV.

This clonotype was found a few times. The CDR3 nucleotides are TGTGCCTGGAGCGGACCAACCAACAATGAGCAGTTCTTC. Encoded protein: CAWSGPTNNEQFF. The chain links TRBV30 to TRBJ2-1; D not resolved. V shed 3 bases and J shed 5 bases, with 11 bases lying between them. CDR3 length: 13 amino acids. The germline gives CDR1 GTSNPN, CDR2 SVGIG (reference sequence).

The chain carries TRBV11-2 and TRBJ2-3; 12 bases are shared with TRBD2. The DNA end is a closer match to TRBJ2-1, so the J assignment may be wrong. The germline V gene has CDR1 SGHAT and CDR2 FQNNGV. The length of the CDR3 is 14 residues. For the CDR3, the DNA is TGTGCCAGCAGACGGACTAGCGGGAACGTTGAGCAGTTCTTC. It yields the protein CASRRTSGNVEQFF.

This clonotype was counted ten times or more. The genes are TRBV27 and TRBJ2-7, with a weak D call TRBD1 (6 bases). The germline V gene encodes CDR1 MNHEY and CDR2 SMNVEV (reference sequence). Trimming stripped 10 bases from V and 5 bases from J, with 18 bases between. The CDR3 runs to 13 residues. The CDR3 bases are TGTGCCACCCGACCCCAGGGGAGCAACGAGCAGTACTTC. It is translated as CATRPQGSNEQYF.

As concerns this clonotype: A single base separates this from a much larger clone, so it may be a read error. This chain joins TRBV13 and TRBJ2-1; 8 positions match TRBD2. This CDR3 has 17 residues. V was pared by 4 bases and J by 10 bases, with 18 bases of the junction left unmatched. Germline values: CDR1 PRHDT, CDR2 FYEKMQ (reference sequence). CDR3 loop: CASSSRFERESTYEQFF. For the CDR3, the DNA is TGTGCCAGCAGCTCAAGGTTCGAGCGGGAGAGTACCTACGAGCAGTTCTTC.

To note about this clonotype: A much larger clone is a single base away; this may be a read error. The chain links TRBV15 to TRBJ2-3; no clear D gene. Germline assignment: CDR1 LNHNV and CDR2 YYDKDF (reference sequence). The CDR3 spans 18 residues. The CDR3 loop is CATNRDRAGLKATDTQYF. The CDR3 region has the DNA TGTGCCACCAACAGAGATCGGGCCGGCCTAAAGGCGACAGATACGCAGTATTTT.